The T cell receptor beta chain under discussion was sequenced for a study of T cell repertoires in cytomegalovirus infection. In the study overall: The public TCR beta signatures pointed to both CMV infection and matching HLA type. Broader study findings: The response measured ex vivo was dominated by TCR beta clonotypes (HLA-C-restricted and CMV-specific). Identification of carriers of CMV plus the relevant HLA was achieved through cumulative public TCR beta family frequency.

A single record per CDR3 protein comes from TCRdb applying MiXCR to the reads. The sample contains 480,000 or so distinct CDR3 sequences, about 11% of which appear only once. In this sample, this clonotype turned up a few times. The antigen remains unidentified. This TCR was sampled from a human donor in good health (CMV status not recorded). Some clones in this sample may be carry-over from other donors' samples. Sequencing used PBMCs.

The DNA for the CDR3 is TGCAGTGCTAGACTAGTCGGGTCGCCAGATACGCAGTATTTT. Protein: CSARLVGSPDTQYF. This sequence joins TRBV20-1 and TRBJ2-3; D call uncertain. Looked up from germline, CDR1 is DFQATT and CDR2 is SNEGSKA (reference sequence). V was shortened by 2 bases and J by 4 bases, with 13 bases between the two germline ends. This CDR3 is built from 14 residues.